In this sample, the clone carrying this T cell receptor beta chain turned up many times. Library preparation (for TCRbeta) was performed with unique molecular identifiers. TCRdb ran MiXCR on the PCR reads and lists one entry per CDR3 protein. Of 600,000 to 700,000 distinct CDR3 sequences in the sample, 13% were seen once. This CDR3 has 15 amino acids. V shed 0 bases, J shed 3 bases, and the junction held 5 bases outside the gene matches. Germline CDR1 reads DFQATT; CDR2 reads SNEGSKA (reference sequence). This sample was included in a study of T-cell reconstitution after alpha-beta-depleted transplantation in children.

Sample: PBMCs, taken before TCRalphabeta/CD19-depleted stem cell transplant. V usage is TRBV20-1 and J usage is TRBJ2-7; 10 bases line up with TRBD2. The receptor's source is a girl aged 2 to 10 with congenital amegakaryocytic thrombocytopenia, due to receive a stem cell transplant. The CDR3 reads CSARDNSGRYYEQYF. CDR3 nucleotides: TGCAGTGCTAGAGACAATAGCGGGAGGTACTACGAGCAGTACTTC.